Sequencing of this TCR beta chain was carried out in a study of shared clonotypes between healthy human individuals. Regarding the study as a whole: Among the subsets, naive ones generally showed larger estimated richness than memory ones. The donor pool, a small one, limited the genetic and exposure-history diversity represented.

Trimming shortened V by 6 bases and J by 4 bases, and 15 bases separated the two germline ends. Germline values: CDR1 ENHRY, CDR2 SYGVKD. The CDR3 loop spans 14 amino acids. Sequencing was performed with immunoSEQ multiplex PCR; in TCRdb, only in-frame clones are kept and a portion is missing. The table has about 2.3 million clones, more than 80% seen once. On this clone: Antigen specificity is unknown.

The sequencing sample was made of naive CD4+ T cells from PBMCs. Subset: CD45RA+ positively selected. The chain has TRBV10-3 and TRBJ2-5; the D is unclear. The receptor was isolated from a man aged 18 to 35 in good health. Some clones in this sample may be carry-over from other donors' samples. DNA of the CDR3: TGTGCCATCAGCCCGACGTCACCCATAGAGACCCAGTACTTC. Translating gives CAISPTSPIETQYF.